This TCR beta chain derives from a study of T cell responses to AZD1222 COVID-19 vaccine. Whole-study results and caveats: Targeting of unmutated variant regions was reportedly seen in nearly half of spike-specific TCRs.

Turning to this clone: Its target is unknown.

Profiled with immunoSEQ multiplex PCR; TCRdb holds only in-frame clones, not every one. The table shows some 180,000 clones, with roughly 92% occurring only once. V was trimmed by 1 base and J by 0 bases, leaving 15 bases between them. The CDR3 sequence is 18 residues long. The germline gives CDR1 LGHDT, CDR2 YNNKEL (reference sequence). The chain recombines TRBV3-1 (or the pseudogene TRBV3-2) with TRBJ1-4; the D gene is possibly TRBD1 (5 bases). This receptor was taken from an adult in good health. Material: peripheral blood, obtained on day 0 of AZD1222 vaccination. The CDR3 sequence: CASSQVSWTIATNEKLFF. The CDR3 bases are TGTGCCAGCAGCCAAGTGTCGTGGACAATCGCAACTAATGAAAAACTGTTTTTT.